These 32 T cell receptor beta chains share one sample of origin, sequenced in a study of Graves' ophthalmopathy and Graves' hyperthyroidism (dated by TCRdb to about 2018). Sequenced on an Illumina HiSeq 2000. For repertoire sequencing, the TCR beta CDR3 regions were amplified from RNA transcripts. The first round was an RT-PCR using HTBI primers with the Qiagen OneStep RT-PCR kit, and this first round was followed by a second-round multiplex PCR, then size selection and purification. The raw public reads went through TCRdb reprocessing: fastp at Q25, MiXCR clone calling, in-frame beta chains kept. Each entry merges the rows of one CDR3 protein and shows their most common DNA and genes. Recorded for this sample are around 1,000,000 distinct CDR3 sequences; 35% to 45% of them occurred a single time. Around 10% of the sample is taken by the ten largest. Sequenced: peripheral blood or thyroid tissue (not recorded which). These receptors all come from an adult man with Graves' hyperthyroidism.

This clonotype was observed a few times. The chain combines TRBV7-2 with TRBJ1-2; possible D gene TRBD1, 5 bases. The length of the CDR3 is 13 residues. CDR1 is SGHTA, CDR2 FQGNSA, per germline. V was cut by 2 bases and J by 8 bases, with 12 bases left in between. CDR3 sequence (DNA): TGTGCCAGCAGCTTAAGCGCAGGGCAAGGCTACACCTTC. Amino acid sequence: CASSLSAGQGYTF.

At least ten counts were recorded for this clonotype. This chain uses TRBV5-1 with TRBJ2-2; TRBD2 agrees at 13 bases. V shed 3 bases and J 4 bases; nucleotides not matched to a gene: 6. The germline V gene encodes CDR1 SGHRS and CDR2 YFSETQ. The CDR3 is 17 amino acids. The CDR3 reads CASSYGLAGVVTGELFF. The CDR3 nucleotides read TGCGCCAGCAGCTATGGACTAGCGGGAGTCGTCACCGGGGAGCTGTTTTTT.

The chain joins TRBV9 to TRBJ2-5; D ambiguous. The V end lost 3 bases, the J end lost 5 bases, and 8 bases lay between the germline ends. Looked up from germline, CDR1 is SGDLS and CDR2 is YYNGEE. The CDR3 loop spans 12 amino acids. The chain's CDR3 is CASSAYDETQYF. Written as DNA, the CDR3 is TGTGCCAGCAGCGCCTACGATGAGACCCAGTACTTC.

The V call is TRBV4-3, the J call TRBJ1-1; possibly TRBD1 for D (5 bases). This CDR3 comprises 15 residues. CDR1 and CDR2 from the germline V gene are LGHNA and YSLEER. With 0 bases removed from V and 6 bases from J, the gap between germline ends came to 14 bases. CDR3 in amino acids: CASSQDLGGEAEAFF. The CDR3, as DNA: TGCGCCAGCAGCCAAGATCTTGGGGGGGAGGCTGAAGCTTTCTTT.

This chain connects TRBV5-5 to TRBJ2-5, with 7 bases fitting TRBD2. The length of the CDR3 is 15 residues. Germline V gives CDR1 SGHKS, CDR2 YYEKEE (reference sequence). V shed 4 bases and J 5 bases; nucleotides not matched to a gene: 11. CDR3 nucleotide sequence: TGTGCCAGCAGCCAAGAAGGTTCTAGCGGTGAGACCCAGTACTTC. It specifies CASSQEGSSGETQYF.

The chain combines TRBV24-1 with TRBJ2-5; D is uncertain. CDR1 is KGHDR and CDR2 is SFDVKD in the germline V gene. The CDR3 length is 14 residues. V dropped 1 base and J dropped 2 bases, with 7 bases sitting between them. This CDR3 reads CATSDLGRQETQYF. The CDR3 DNA sequence: TGTGCCACCAGTGATTTAGGGCGACAAGAGACCCAGTACTTC.

This clonotype has more than one count but fewer than ten. This rearrangement joins TRBV12-3 or TRBV12-4 to TRBJ1-5; 7 positions agree with TRBD1. CDR3 length: 15 residues. Unmatched junction bases numbered 10, after V lost 6 bases and J lost 5 bases. CDR3 DNA sequence: TGTGCCAGCAGCACGGGGACAGCTAAATATCAGCCCCAGCATTTT. It translates to CASSTGTAKYQPQHF.

The sample holds many counts of this clonotype. The rearrangement joins TRBV11-2 to TRBJ1-2; D unresolved. The germline CDR1 and CDR2 sequences are SGHAT and FQNNGV. With 1 base removed from V and 5 bases from J, the gap between germline ends came to 17 bases. This CDR3 is 16 amino acids long. CDR3 in DNA: TGTGCCAGCAGCTTAGCCAGGCCTCCGACCCTTTATGGCTACACCTTC. Translating gives CASSLARPPTLYGYTF.

This clonotype was observed a handful of times. The V and J genes are TRBV10-3 and TRBJ1-1; D is perhaps TRBD1 (5 bases). There are 15 residues in the CDR3. Trimming took off 0 bases at V and 1 base at J, with 9 bases between the two ends. Germline CDR1 is ENHRY and CDR2 is SYGVKD. CDR3 in amino acids: CAISESGTGNTEAFF. The CDR3 DNA reads as TGTGCCATCAGTGAGTCCGGGACGGGGAACACTGAAGCTTTCTTT.

In its sample, this clonotype was seen many times. This chain uses TRBV20-1 with TRBJ2-5, with a possible D match to TRBD2 (5 bases). The CDR3 is 15 amino acids. The V end lost 5 bases, the J end lost 0 bases, and 16 bases lay between the germline ends. CDR1 is DFQATT and CDR2 is SNEGSKA in the germline V gene (reference sequence). The CDR3, as DNA: TGCAGTGCTGAACGAAAAGTAGCGTACCAAGAGACCCAGTACTTC. Protein: CSAERKVAYQETQYF.

In regard to this clonotype: This may stem from a read error, because a much larger clone lies one nucleotide away. CDR3 DNA sequence: TGTGCCATCAGTGAGTCCGACAAGAACACTGAAGCTTTCTTT. It is translated as CAISESDKNTEAFF. The J gene is TRBJ1-1, the V gene TRBV10-3; no definite D call. CDR1 ENHRY and CDR2 SYGVKD come from the germline V gene. Trimming removed 0 bases from V and 1 base from J, with 6 bases in between. The CDR3 has 14 residues.

The V gene is TRBV7-9, the J gene TRBJ1-6, with 10 nucleotides matching TRBD1. The CDR3 is 16 residues long. Trimming at V came to 4 bases and at J to 8 bases, leaving 8 bases not matched to a gene. Germline V lookup: CDR1 SEHNR, CDR2 FQNEAQ (reference sequence). The CDR3 DNA is TGTGCCAGCAGCTCTTCCGGGACAGGGGTTTATTCACCCCTCCACTTT. Amino acid sequence: CASSSSGTGVYSPLHF.

This clonotype was counted only a few times. The genes are TRBV10-3 and TRBJ2-7; D tentatively fits TRBD1 or TRBD2 (5 bases each). This CDR3 comprises 14 residues. V lost 2 bases, J lost 5 bases, and 13 bases lay in between. CDR1 and CDR2 (germline): ENHRY, SYGVKD. Written as DNA, the CDR3 is TGTGCCATCAGTGAGCCCGGACGGGGCAACGAGCAGTACTTC. The encoded protein is CAISEPGRGNEQYF.

The chain uses TRBV2 and TRBJ2-7; D is unresolved. The CDR3 consists of 13 residues. The V gene's germline CDR1 is SNHLY and CDR2 FYNNEI. Trimming left V 0 bases short and J 6 bases short, with 9 bases between. In DNA, the CDR3 is TGTGCCAGCAGTGAAGCGGCTGTGGGCGAGCAGTACTTC. Protein sequence: CASSEAAVGEQYF.

The genes are TRBV6-1 and TRBJ1-1; TRBD1 might be the D (6 bases). The CDR3 is 16 amino acids. Trimming took 2 bases from V and 6 from J, leaving 19 bases between them. Germline V gene sequence: CDR1 MNHNS, CDR2 SASEGT. The CDR3 coding sequence is TGTGCCAGCAGTGAAATGTGGTCCGGGGGCTTCGCTGAAGCTTTCTTT. Residues: CASSEMWSGGFAEAFF.

This rearrangement joins TRBV9 to TRBJ2-2; D is perhaps TRBD1 (6 bases). Germline V lookup: CDR1 SGDLS, CDR2 YYNGEE. The CDR3 consists of 17 residues. Trimming removed 4 bases at V and 1 base at J, with 17 bases between. The CDR3 DNA sequence: TGTGCCAGCAGCCTTAAGCAGGGACACAGGAACACCGGGGAGCTGTTTTTT. This codes for CASSLKQGHRNTGELFF.

Concerning this clonotype itself: Being one base from a much bigger clone, this may be a read error. Given the absence of the conserved phenylalanine or tryptophan at the CDR3 end, a read error is likely. The chain has TRBV29-1 and TRBJ1-1; D is perhaps TRBD1 (5 bases). The CDR3 has 14 amino acids. Germline V gene sequence: CDR1 SQVTM, CDR2 ANQGSEA. CDR3 nucleotides: TGCACGGTCCGGCAGGGCGAGTTTGGCACTGAAGCTTTCCTT. Encoded protein: CTVRQGEFGTEAFL.

This rearrangement joins TRBV2 to TRBJ2-3, with unresolved D. The CDR3 length is 15 residues. CDR1 is SNHLY, CDR2 FYNNEI, per germline. V shed 6 bases and J shed 4 bases, with 17 bases lying between them. This chain's CDR3 is CASREWTVGADTQYF. The CDR3, as DNA: TGTGCCAGCAGAGAGTGGACGGTCGGCGCAGATACGCAGTATTTT.

This clonotype was observed at least ten times. The rearrangement uses TRBV7-2 and TRBJ2-7; D gene unclear. The CDR3 spans 15 residues. Germline V CDR1 and CDR2: SGHTA, FQGNSA. Trimming took off 6 bases at V and 0 bases at J, with 15 bases between the two ends. The CDR3 nucleotides are TGTGCCAGCAGACCGACGGGTTCGAGCTCCTACGAGCAGTACTTC. Its protein is CASRPTGSSSYEQYF. The full variable domain, rest sourced from reference TRBV7-2 and TRBJ2-7, is GAGVSQSPSNKVTEKGKDVELRCDPISGHTALYWYRQSLGQGLEFLIYFQGNSAPDKSGLPSDRFSAERTGGSVSTLTIQRTQQEDSAVYLCASRPTGSSSYEQYFGPGTRLTVT.

The table lists this clonotype with many counts. This rearrangement joins TRBV10-3 to TRBJ1-6; D is undetermined. The CDR3 loop spans 12 amino acids. Trimming left V 9 bases short and J 15 bases short, with 18 bases between. CDR1 is ENHRY, CDR2 SYGVKD, per germline. The CDR3 sequence is CAIAPNSADLHF. The CDR3 DNA reads as TGTGCCATAGCCCCGAACAGCGCCGACCTCCACTTT.

This chain uses TRBV10-3 with TRBJ1-5, with TRBD1 as a possible D gene (5 bases). The length of the CDR3 is 12 residues. V shed 6 bases and J shed 10 bases, with 13 bases lying between them. The germline V gene has CDR1 ENHRY and CDR2 SYGVKD. Here the CDR3 reads CAIRGATSPQHF. The CDR3 DNA reads TGTGCCATCAGAGGGGCTACTTCACCCCAGCATTTT.

This clonotype was recorded once. The CDR3 sequence is CASSWATGALFF. The CDR3 region has the DNA TGTGCCAGCAGCTGGGCGACAGGGGCACTGTTTTTT. The genes are TRBV11-2 and TRBJ2-2; 8 bases match TRBD1. Germline V gene data show CDR1 as SGHAT and CDR2 as FQNNGV. This CDR3 comprises 12 residues. The J segment lost 14 bases and the V segment lost 4 bases, leaving 6 bases of the junction unmatched.

This clonotype has at least ten counts. This rearrangement joins TRBV2 to TRBJ2-5, with D tentatively TRBD2 (5 bases). Trimming cost V 6 bases and J 8 bases, with 19 bases left between them. The CDR3 runs 14 residues. Germline V lookup: CDR1 SNHLY, CDR2 FYNNEI. For the CDR3, the DNA is TGTGCCAGCAGATCCAAAACGGACTCTCGTACCCAGTACTTC. Residues: CASRSKTDSRTQYF.

At least ten counts were recorded for this clonotype. The gene calls are TRBV19 and TRBJ2-5; D is uncertain. Trimming took off 5 bases at V and 4 bases at J, with 14 bases between the two ends. Per the germline V gene, CDR1 is LNHDA and CDR2 is SQIVND (reference sequence). The CDR3 has 14 amino acids. CDR3 sequence: CASSQGAGRETQYF. In DNA, the CDR3 is TGTGCCAGTAGTCAAGGAGCAGGTAGAGAGACCCAGTACTTC.

This clonotype has a count of ten or more. The chain's CDR3 is CASSDRQGIGGELFF. The DNA for the CDR3 is TGTGCCAGCAGCGATCGACAGGGTATAGGCGGGGAGCTGTTTTTT. This chain joins TRBV9 and TRBJ2-2, with 7 bases matching TRBD1. This CDR3 contains 15 residues. V lost 3 bases and J lost 7; bases outside the gene matches: 9. Germline-derived CDR1 and CDR2 are SGDLS and YYNGEE.

Many counts were recorded for this clonotype. The chain is built from TRBV15 and TRBJ1-2; D ambiguous. In germline, CDR1 is LNHNV, CDR2 YYDKDF (reference sequence). CDR3 length: 14 amino acids. The germline V and J ends were trimmed by 2 bases and 8 bases, with 15 bases remaining between them. The CDR3 bases are TGTGCCACCAGCAGACCGATGTCCCTCTTGGGCTACACCTTC. As protein: CATSRPMSLLGYTF.

This sequence joins TRBV6-1 and TRBJ2-7, with 8 bases matching TRBD2. V shed 6 bases, J shed 3 bases, and the junction held 10 bases outside the gene matches. Germline V gene sequence: CDR1 MNHNS, CDR2 SASEGT. This CDR3 comprises 15 residues. The CDR3 nucleotides read TGTGCCAGCAGCCAAGAATTTAGCGGGGACTACGAGCAGTACTTC. Translated: CASSQEFSGDYEQYF.

This clonotype was found many times. V and J are TRBV11-2 and TRBJ2-6, with D perhaps TRBD1 or TRBD2 (5 bases each). Per germline, CDR1 SGHAT and CDR2 FQNNGV. This CDR3 has 18 amino acids. V was shortened by 3 bases and J by 0 bases, with 15 bases between the two germline ends. CDR3: CASSFSDGTVSGANVLTF. The CDR3 DNA is TGTGCCAGCAGCTTCTCGGACGGGACCGTCTCTGGGGCCAACGTCCTGACTTTC.

A remark on this clonotype: A much larger clone lies a single base off, so this may be a read error. The rearrangement joins TRBV19 to TRBJ2-5, with 11 bases lining up with TRBD2. The J segment lost 1 base and the V segment lost 11 bases, leaving 12 bases of the junction unmatched. There are 16 residues in the CDR3. Germline CDR1 reads LNHDA; CDR2 reads SQIVND (reference sequence). CDR3 sequence reads: CAGAWASGRTQETQYF. The CDR3 DNA follows: TGTGCCGGTGCCTGGGCTAGCGGGAGGACCCAAGAGACCCAGTACTTC.

This clonotype was counted once. The chain links TRBV29-1 to TRBJ1-2; 9 bases match TRBD1. Germline V gives CDR1 SQVTM, CDR2 ANQGSEA. CDR3 length: 17 amino acids. The J segment lost 5 bases and the V segment lost 0 bases, leaving 13 bases of the junction unmatched. The DNA of the CDR3 is TGCAGCGTTGAAGATCTGGGCGGGACAGGGCAGGGGTATGGCTACACCTTC. Its translation: CSVEDLGGTGQGYGYTF. Variable domain in full (rest from reference TRBV29-1 and TRBJ1-2): SAVISQKPSRDICQRGTSLTIQCQVDSQVTMMFWYRQQPGQSLTLIATANQGSEATYESGFVIDKFPISRPNLTFSTLTVSNMSPEDSSIYLCSVEDLGGTGQGYGYTFGSGTRLTVV.

This clonotype showed up many times. The gene calls are TRBV19 and TRBJ1-2, with D possibly being TRBD1 (6 bases). CDR3 size: 12 residues. The ends were cut back, 8 bases at V and 6 bases at J, with 13 bases in the middle. Germline V CDR1 and CDR2: LNHDA, SQIVND (reference sequence). The CDR3 bases are TGTGCCAGTTTGGACAGAAGCGATGGCTACACCTTC. Encoded protein: CASLDRSDGYTF.

The V gene is TRBV25-1, the J gene TRBJ2-1, with 11 bases identical to TRBD2. The germline V gene encodes CDR1 MGHDK and CDR2 SYGVNS. The CDR3 covers 16 residues. The ends lost 2 bases at V and 4 bases at J; junction bases unmatched: 4. CDR3 in amino acids: CASSELTSGRYNEQFF. For the CDR3, the DNA is TGTGCCAGCAGTGAACTCACTAGCGGGAGATACAATGAGCAGTTCTTC.